Listed here is a single T cell receptor beta chain. Regions amplified from RNA transcripts were the TCR beta CDR3 regions. Initially, a first-round RT-PCR of the TCR CDR3 employed the HTBI primer set. TCRdb reprocessed the multiplex PCR reads via MiXCR and lists one record per CDR3 protein. The sample carries 250,000 or so distinct CDR3 sequences, 12% to 15% recorded once. CDR1 and CDR2 (germline): ENHRY, SYGVKD. With V trimmed by 5 bases and J by 0 bases, 10 bases remained unmatched. The CDR3 runs to 18 residues. The sample comes from a study of T cells in Graves' hyperthyroidism and ophthalmopathy. This TCR derives from a woman between 45 and 65 years old with Graves' hyperthyroidism that later progressed to Graves' ophthalmopathy. This sequence joins TRBV10-3 and TRBJ2-6; 7 bases are a match to TRBD1. The sequencing input was blood. CDR3 DNA: TGTGCCATCAGTTTGACCGGGACAGTGTCCTCTGGGGCCAACGTCCTGACTTTC. This sequence encodes CAISLTGTVSSGANVLTF.